Shown below are 12 T cell receptor beta chains from a single sample sequenced in a study of Graves' ophthalmopathy and Graves' hyperthyroidism. CDR3 regions of TCR beta were amplified from RNA transcripts. HTBI primers served in a first-round RT-PCR, which a second-round multiplex PCR followed. Each CDR3 protein gets one entry after TCRdb re-called the multiplex PCR reads with MiXCR. Among approximately 210,000 distinct CDR3 sequences listed, approximately 29% were seen once. What was sequenced was peripheral blood. These receptors came from a middle-aged man with Graves' ophthalmopathy.

This clonotype was found once. CDR3 sequence: CASSYWGPSEETQYF. The CDR3 DNA reads TGTGCCAGCAGTTATTGGGGACCTAGCGAAGAGACCCAGTACTTC. The chain couples TRBV6-5 to TRBJ2-5, with D possibly TRBD2 on 6 matching bases. Germline V gene data show CDR1 as MNHEY and CDR2 as SVGAGI. The CDR3 consists of 15 residues. Between the trimmed V and J ends, which lost 3 bases and 3 bases, there was a span of 14 bases.

Ten or more counts support this clonotype. The chain carries TRBV9 and TRBJ1-2; no reliable D call. Per the germline V gene, CDR1 is SGDLS and CDR2 is YYNGEE. The CDR3 contains 13 residues. V lost 3 bases and J 5 bases, leaving 11 bases between the germline ends. The CDR3 here is CASSDGPIYGYTF. DNA of the CDR3: TGTGCCAGCAGCGACGGACCGATATATGGCTACACCTTC.

This clonotype was recorded many times. The chain is built from TRBV5-1 and TRBJ2-7; 7 bases align to TRBD1. The CDR3 is 15 amino acids. Germline CDR1 and CDR2: SGHRS and YFSETQ. The trim removed 0 bases at V and 7 bases at J, leaving 10 bases unmatched. In DNA, the CDR3 is TGCGCCAGCAGCTTGGGACAGGGATCTGTGGAGGAGCAGTACTTC. As protein: CASSLGQGSVEEQYF.

Ten or more counts support this clonotype. The V and J genes are TRBV5-1 and TRBJ2-3; 8 nucleotides align to TRBD2. The CDR3 spans 14 residues. After removal of 4 bases from V and 3 bases from J, the junction contained 4 bases not matched to a gene. Germline V lookup: CDR1 SGHRS, CDR2 YFSETQ. CDR3 protein: CASSVAGGTDTQYF. In DNA form, the CDR3 reads TGCGCCAGCAGCGTTGCGGGAGGAACAGATACGCAGTATTTT.

This clonotype was observed a few times. The CDR3, as DNA: TGTGCCAGCAGTGATCCGGGATTCTATGGCTACACCTTC. Translated, it gives CASSDPGFYGYTF. The chain couples TRBV6-1 to TRBJ1-2; D is undetermined. The V end lost 3 bases, the J end lost 4 bases, and 9 bases lay between the germline ends. The CDR3 spans 13 residues. The germline gives CDR1 MNHNS, CDR2 SASEGT.

This clonotype was observed a few times. J is TRBJ1-2 and V is TRBV27; D is uncertain. CDR3 length: 13 residues. Between the trimmed V and J ends, which lost 3 bases and 6 bases, there was a span of 11 bases. Germline V gene lookup returns CDR1 MNHEY and CDR2 SMNVEV (reference sequence). CDR3 protein: CASSLRAFHGYTF. The CDR3 DNA sequence: TGTGCCAGCAGTTTGCGGGCCTTCCATGGCTACACCTTC.

This clonotype came up many times. This chain connects TRBV5-1 to TRBJ2-7; 7 positions agree with TRBD2. Germline V gene sequence: CDR1 SGHRS, CDR2 YFSETQ. CDR3 length: 14 residues. Trimming took 4 bases from V and 2 from J; bases not matched to a gene: 6. Here the CDR3 DNA reads TGCGCCAGCAGCGTGCCTAGCGGAGCCTACGAGCAGTACTTC. Its protein product is CASSVPSGAYEQYF. Based on the CDR3 plus reference TRBV5-1 and TRBJ2-7, the full variable domain is KAGVTQTPRYLIKTRGQQVTLSCSPISGHRSVSWYQQTPGQGLQFLFEYFSETQRNKGNFPGRFSGRQFSNSRSEMNVSTLELGDSALYLCASSVPSGAYEQYFGPGTRLTVT.

This clonotype showed up many times. The V call is TRBV12-3 or TRBV12-4, the J call TRBJ2-5; D might be TRBD1 (6 bases). Trimming shortened V by 5 bases and J by 3 bases, and 19 bases separated the two germline ends. The CDR3 consists of 16 residues. CDR3 nucleotide sequence: TGTGCCAGCAGTACCCTCACACAGGGAAAGGAAGAGACCCAGTACTTC. This sequence encodes CASSTLTQGKEETQYF.

This clonotype was counted many times. This chain connects TRBV20-1 to TRBJ2-5; D is perhaps TRBD2 (5 bases). Trimming took off 4 bases at V and 2 bases at J, with 17 bases between the two ends. The CDR3 sequence is 15 residues long. Germline CDR1 reads DFQATT; CDR2 reads SNEGSKA (reference sequence). The CDR3 is CSAKRPGSGQETQYF. CDR3 DNA: TGCAGTGCTAAAAGGCCTGGGTCGGGGCAAGAGACCCAGTACTTC.

The chain's CDR3 is CSPSPQGGGQYF. CDR3 in DNA: TGCAGTCCCTCCCCACAAGGGGGGGGCCAGTACTTC. V and J are TRBV20-1 and TRBJ2-5, with TRBD2 as a possible D gene (7 bases). The CDR3 length is 12 residues. Germline V gene lookup returns CDR1 DFQATT and CDR2 SNEGSKA (reference sequence). Trimming stripped 8 bases from V and 10 bases from J, with 20 bases between.

This clonotype was seen at least ten times. The chain couples TRBV25-1 to TRBJ2-5; 7 positions agree with TRBD2. The CDR3 sequence is 13 residues long. The V gene's germline CDR1 is MGHDK and CDR2 SYGVNS. V shed 2 bases and J 4 bases; nucleotides not matched to a gene: 1. The CDR3 here is CASSETGGETQYF. The DNA for the CDR3 is TGTGCCAGCAGTGAAACGGGAGGAGAGACCCAGTACTTC.

This clonotype has a count of ten or more. Possible read error: a much larger clone is one base away. The chain joins TRBV6-4 to TRBJ1-3, with 11 bases that match TRBD1. V lost 3 bases and J lost 1; bases outside the gene matches: 11. CDR1 is MRHNA, CDR2 SNTAGT, per germline. The CDR3 is made up of 19 amino acids. The CDR3 spells CASSDAGQGARSSGNTIYF. The CDR3 nucleotides read TGTGCCAGCAGTGATGCCGGACAGGGGGCACGGTCTTCTGGAAACACCATATATTTT.